The sequence of this T cell receptor (beta chain) was determined in a study of shared T cell receptors in the human thymus. Some clones are missing from TCRdb's copy, which holds only in-frame ones; the method was immunoSEQ multiplex PCR. Here the sample spans around 730,000 clones, 70% to 90% being singletons. The CDR3 totals 15 residues. Germline V CDR1 and CDR2: SGHKS, YYEKEE (reference sequence). Trimming removed 2 bases at V and 4 bases at J, with 12 bases between. The data also belong to a second study, concerning human thymus T cells. This second report adds: Corrective surgery for congenital heart defects was being performed on the healthy Finnish infants who were the donors. Thymic resections from corrective heart surgery supplied the tissue. It looked as if thymic and blood repertoires used V and J genes in a biased way. In unrelated individuals, thymic repertoires overlapped highly, according to related research.

The chain joins TRBV5-5 to TRBJ2-2, with a tentative D call TRBD2 (7 bases). This clonotype originated in a girl in the first two years of life with a congenital heart defect. Source material: thymocytes. CDR3 protein: CASSFQGGGTGELFF. The CDR3 bases are TGTGCCAGCAGCTTTCAGGGAGGGGGCACCGGGGAGCTGTTTTTT.